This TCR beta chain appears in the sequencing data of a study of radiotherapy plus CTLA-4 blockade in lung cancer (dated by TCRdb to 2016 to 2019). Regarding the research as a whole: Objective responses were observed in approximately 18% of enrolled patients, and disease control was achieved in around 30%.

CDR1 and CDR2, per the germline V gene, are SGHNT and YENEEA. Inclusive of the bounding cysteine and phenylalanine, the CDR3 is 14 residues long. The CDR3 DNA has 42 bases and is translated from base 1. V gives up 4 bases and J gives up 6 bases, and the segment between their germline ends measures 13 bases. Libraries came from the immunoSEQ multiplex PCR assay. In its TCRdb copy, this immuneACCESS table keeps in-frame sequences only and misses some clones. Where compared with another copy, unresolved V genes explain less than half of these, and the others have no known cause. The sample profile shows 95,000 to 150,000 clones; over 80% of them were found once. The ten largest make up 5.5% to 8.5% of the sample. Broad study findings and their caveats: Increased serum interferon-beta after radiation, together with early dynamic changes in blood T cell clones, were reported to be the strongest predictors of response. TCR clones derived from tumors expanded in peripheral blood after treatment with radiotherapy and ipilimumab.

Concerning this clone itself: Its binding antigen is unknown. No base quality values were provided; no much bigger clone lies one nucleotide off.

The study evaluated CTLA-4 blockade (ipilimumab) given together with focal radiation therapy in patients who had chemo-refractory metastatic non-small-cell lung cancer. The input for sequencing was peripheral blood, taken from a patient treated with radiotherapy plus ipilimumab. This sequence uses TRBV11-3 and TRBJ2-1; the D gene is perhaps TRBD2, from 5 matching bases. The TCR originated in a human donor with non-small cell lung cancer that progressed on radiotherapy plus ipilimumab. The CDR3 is CASSSRTPGNEQFF. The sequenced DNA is TGTGCCAGCAGCTCGAGGACTCCTGGCAATGAGCAGTTCTTC.